This TCR beta chain was found in a study of cytomegalovirus exposure and HLA in healthy donors. This CDR3 is built from 14 residues. V shed 3 bases and J shed 4 bases, with 12 bases lying between them. Germline CDR1 is LNHDA and CDR2 is SQIVND (reference sequence). Researchers ran the PCR with 60 Vbeta and 13 Jbeta primers. Assay used: immunoSEQ multiplex PCR; TCRdb lists only in-frame clones, some missing. The sample lists approximately 210,000 clones, 60% to 85% occurring once. J is TRBJ1-1 and V is TRBV19; tentative D call: TRBD1 (5 bases). The clonotype was recovered from a middle-aged woman in good health and CMV-seronegative. The specimen sequenced was PBMCs. In DNA form, the CDR3 reads TGTGCCAGTAGTATTAGACAGTCGGGCACTGAAGCTTTCTTT. Translation gives CASSIRQSGTEAFF.